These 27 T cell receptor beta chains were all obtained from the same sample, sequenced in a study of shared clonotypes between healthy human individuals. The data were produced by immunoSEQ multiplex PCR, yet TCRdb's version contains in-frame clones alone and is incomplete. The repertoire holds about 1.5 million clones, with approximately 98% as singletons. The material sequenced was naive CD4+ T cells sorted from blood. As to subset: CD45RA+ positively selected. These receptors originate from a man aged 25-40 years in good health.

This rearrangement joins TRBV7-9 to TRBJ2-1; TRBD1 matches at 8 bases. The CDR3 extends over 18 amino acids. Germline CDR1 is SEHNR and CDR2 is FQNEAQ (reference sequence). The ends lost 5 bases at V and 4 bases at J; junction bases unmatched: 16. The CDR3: CASSLEPWPGGGYNEQFF. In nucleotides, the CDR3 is TGTGCCAGCAGCCTAGAACCCTGGCCAGGGGGCGGTTACAATGAGCAGTTCTTC.

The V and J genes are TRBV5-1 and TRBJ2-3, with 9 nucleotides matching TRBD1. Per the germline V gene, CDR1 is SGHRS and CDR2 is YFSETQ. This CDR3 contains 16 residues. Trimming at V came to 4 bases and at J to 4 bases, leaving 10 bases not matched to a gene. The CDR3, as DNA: TGCGCCAGCAGCGCTTGGGGACAGGGTCCCGCAGATACGCAGTATTTT. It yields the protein CASSAWGQGPADTQYF.

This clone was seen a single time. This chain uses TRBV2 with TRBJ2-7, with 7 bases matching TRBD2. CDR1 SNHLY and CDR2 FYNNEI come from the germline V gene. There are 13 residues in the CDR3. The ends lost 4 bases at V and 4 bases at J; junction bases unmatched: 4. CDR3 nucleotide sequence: TGTGCCAGCAGTGCCCCCGGGAGGTACGAGCAGTACTTC. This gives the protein CASSAPGRYEQYF.

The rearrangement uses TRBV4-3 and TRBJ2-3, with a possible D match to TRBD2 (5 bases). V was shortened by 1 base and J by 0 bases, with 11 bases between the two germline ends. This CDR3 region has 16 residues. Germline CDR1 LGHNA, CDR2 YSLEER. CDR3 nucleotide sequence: TGCGCCAGCAGCCAAGTGGGCGGGCTCAGCACAGATACGCAGTATTTT. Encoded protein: CASSQVGGLSTDTQYF.

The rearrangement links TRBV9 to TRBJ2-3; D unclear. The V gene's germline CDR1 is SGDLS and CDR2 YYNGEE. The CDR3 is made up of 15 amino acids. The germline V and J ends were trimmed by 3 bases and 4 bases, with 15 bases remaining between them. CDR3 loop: CASSAFRGRADTQYF. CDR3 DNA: TGTGCCAGCAGCGCCTTCCGTGGTCGGGCAGATACGCAGTATTTT.

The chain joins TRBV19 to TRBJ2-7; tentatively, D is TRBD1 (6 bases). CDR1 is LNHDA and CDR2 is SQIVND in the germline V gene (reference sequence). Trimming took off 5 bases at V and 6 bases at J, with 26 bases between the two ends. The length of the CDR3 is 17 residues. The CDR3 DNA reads TGTGCCAGTAGTCCCCGTTACCAGCGACCAACCAGGGGCGAGCAGTACTTC. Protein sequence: CASSPRYQRPTRGEQYF.

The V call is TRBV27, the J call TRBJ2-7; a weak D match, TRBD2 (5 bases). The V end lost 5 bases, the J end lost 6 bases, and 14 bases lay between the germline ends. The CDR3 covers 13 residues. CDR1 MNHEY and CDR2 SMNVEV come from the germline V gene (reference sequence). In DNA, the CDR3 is TGTGCCAGCAGTCCCCTCACTAGGAGCGAGCAGTACTTC. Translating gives CASSPLTRSEQYF.

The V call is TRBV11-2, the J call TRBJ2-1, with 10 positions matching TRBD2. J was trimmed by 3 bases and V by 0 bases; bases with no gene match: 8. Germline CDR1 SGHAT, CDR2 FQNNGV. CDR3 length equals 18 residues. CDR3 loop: CASSLDYRLAGDYNEQFF. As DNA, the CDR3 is TGTGCCAGCAGCTTAGATTATAGGCTAGCGGGAGACTACAATGAGCAGTTCTTC.

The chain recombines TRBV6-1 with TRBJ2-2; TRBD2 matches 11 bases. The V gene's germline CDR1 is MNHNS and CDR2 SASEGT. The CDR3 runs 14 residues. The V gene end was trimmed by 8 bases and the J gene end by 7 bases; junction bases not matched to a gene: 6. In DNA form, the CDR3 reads TGTGCCAGCGGACTAGCGGGTCTTCTCGGGGAGCTGTTTTTT. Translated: CASGLAGLLGELFF.

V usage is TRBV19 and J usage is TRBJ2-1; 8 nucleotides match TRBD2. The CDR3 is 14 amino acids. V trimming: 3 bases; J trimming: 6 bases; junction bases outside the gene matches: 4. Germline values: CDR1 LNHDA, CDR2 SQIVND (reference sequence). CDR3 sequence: CASSIFAGGNEQFF. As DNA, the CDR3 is TGTGCCAGTAGTATCTTTGCGGGAGGCAATGAGCAGTTCTTC.

The CDR3 DNA is TGCGCCAGCAGCCAAGAAGCGCGGCGTCTATTGAACACTGAAGCTTTCTTT. Its protein product is CASSQEARRLLNTEAFF. The chain joins TRBV4-1 to TRBJ1-1; D remains unclear. Germline loops: CDR1 MGHRA, CDR2 YSYEKL. Trimming pared 0 bases from V and 0 bases from J, leaving 14 bases between. CDR3 size: 17 residues.

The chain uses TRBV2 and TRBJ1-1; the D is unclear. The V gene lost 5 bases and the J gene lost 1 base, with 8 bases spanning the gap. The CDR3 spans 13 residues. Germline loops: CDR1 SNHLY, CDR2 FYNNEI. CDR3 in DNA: TGTGCCAGCAGTAACCATAAGAACACTGAAGCTTTCTTT. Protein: CASSNHKNTEAFF.

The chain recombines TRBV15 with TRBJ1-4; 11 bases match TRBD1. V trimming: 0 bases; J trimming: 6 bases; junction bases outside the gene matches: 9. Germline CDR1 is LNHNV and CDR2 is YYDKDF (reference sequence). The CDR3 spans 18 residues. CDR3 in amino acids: CATSREELGGQGDEKLFF. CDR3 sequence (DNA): TGTGCCACCAGCAGAGAAGAGCTCGGGGGACAGGGGGATGAAAAACTGTTTTTT.

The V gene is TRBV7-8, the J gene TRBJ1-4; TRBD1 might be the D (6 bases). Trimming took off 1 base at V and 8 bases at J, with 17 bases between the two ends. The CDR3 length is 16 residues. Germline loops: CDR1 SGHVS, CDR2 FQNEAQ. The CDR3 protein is CASSLVGTGHGEKLFF. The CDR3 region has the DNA TGTGCCAGCAGCTTAGTCGGCACAGGGCATGGAGAAAAACTGTTTTTT.

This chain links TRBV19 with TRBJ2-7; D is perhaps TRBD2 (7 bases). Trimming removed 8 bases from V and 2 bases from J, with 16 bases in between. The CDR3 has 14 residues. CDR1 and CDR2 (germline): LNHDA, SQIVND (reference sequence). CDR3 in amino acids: CASCEGGQPYEQYF. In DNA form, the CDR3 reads TGTGCCAGTTGCGAGGGGGGGCAACCCTACGAGCAGTACTTC.

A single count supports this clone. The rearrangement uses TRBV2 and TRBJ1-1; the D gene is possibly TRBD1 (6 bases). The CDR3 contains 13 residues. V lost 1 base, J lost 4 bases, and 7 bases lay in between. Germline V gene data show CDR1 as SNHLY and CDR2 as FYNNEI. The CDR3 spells CASSEDRATEAFF. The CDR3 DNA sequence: TGTGCCAGCAGTGAAGACAGGGCCACTGAAGCTTTCTTT.

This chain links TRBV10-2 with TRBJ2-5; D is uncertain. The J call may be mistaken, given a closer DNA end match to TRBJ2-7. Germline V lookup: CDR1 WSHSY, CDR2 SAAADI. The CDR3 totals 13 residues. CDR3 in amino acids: CASRAVSSYEQYF. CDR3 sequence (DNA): TGCGCCAGCAGAGCCGTAAGCTCCTACGAGCAGTACTTC.

The CDR3 nucleotides are TGTGCCAGCACCCTCGGGCTAGCGGTCAATGAGCAGTTCTTC. Encoded protein: CASTLGLAVNEQFF. The V call is TRBV2, the J call TRBJ2-1; TRBD2 matches at 7 bases. The CDR3 has 14 residues. J was trimmed by 6 bases and V by 7 bases; bases with no gene match: 9. Germline assignment: CDR1 SNHLY and CDR2 FYNNEI.

The chain's CDR3 is CASSPASGRFNEQFF. CDR3 nucleotide sequence: TGTGCCAGCTCACCCGCTAGCGGGAGGTTCAATGAGCAGTTCTTC. The J gene is TRBJ2-1, the V gene TRBV18; 11 nucleotides match TRBD2. Germline lookup yields CDR1 KGHSH and CDR2 LQKENI. This CDR3 has 15 amino acids. V gave up 3 bases and J gave up 6 bases; unmatched junction bases: 4. The full variable domain, its missing parts supplied by reference TRBV18 and TRBJ2-1, is NAGVMQNPRHLVRRRGQEARLRCSPMKGHSHVYWYRQLPEEGLKFMVYLQKENIIDESGMPKERFSAEFPKEGPSILRIQQVVRGDSAAYFCASSPASGRFNEQFFGPGTRLTVL.

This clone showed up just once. This chain's CDR3 is CASSESGTYNEQFF. The CDR3, as DNA: TGTGCCAGCAGCGAGAGCGGTACCTACAATGAGCAGTTCTTC. The rearrangement joins TRBV7-3 to TRBJ2-1, with D tentatively TRBD2 (5 bases). Trimming took off 5 bases at V and 2 bases at J, with 10 bases between the two ends. CDR3 size: 14 residues. The germline V gene has CDR1 SGHTA and CDR2 FQGTGA.

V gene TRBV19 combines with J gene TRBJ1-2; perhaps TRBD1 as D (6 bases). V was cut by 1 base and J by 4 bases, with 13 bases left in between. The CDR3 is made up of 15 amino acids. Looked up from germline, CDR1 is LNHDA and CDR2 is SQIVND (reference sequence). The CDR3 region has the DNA TGTGCCAGTAGTATAGCCCGGGACATCGCCTATGGCTACACCTTC. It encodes CASSIARDIAYGYTF.

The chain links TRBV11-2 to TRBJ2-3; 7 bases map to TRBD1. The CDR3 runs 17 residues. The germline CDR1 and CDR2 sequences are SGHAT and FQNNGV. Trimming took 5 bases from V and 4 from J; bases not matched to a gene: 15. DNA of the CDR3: TGTGCCAGCAGCCCCTTCCCACGACAGGGTCCCGCAGATACGCAGTATTTT. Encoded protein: CASSPFPRQGPADTQYF.

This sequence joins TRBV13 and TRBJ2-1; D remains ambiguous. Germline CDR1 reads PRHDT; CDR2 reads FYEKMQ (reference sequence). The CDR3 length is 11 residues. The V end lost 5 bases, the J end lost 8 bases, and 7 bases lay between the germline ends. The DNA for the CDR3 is TGTGCCAGCAGCCGAGATCATGAGCAGTTCTTC. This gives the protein CASSRDHEQFF. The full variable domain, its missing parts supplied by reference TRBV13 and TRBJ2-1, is AAGVIQSPRHLIKEKRETATLKCYPIPRHDTVYWYQQGPGQDPQFLISFYEKMQSDKGSIPDRFSAQQFSDYHSELNMSSLELGDSALYFCASSRDHEQFFGPGTRLTVL.

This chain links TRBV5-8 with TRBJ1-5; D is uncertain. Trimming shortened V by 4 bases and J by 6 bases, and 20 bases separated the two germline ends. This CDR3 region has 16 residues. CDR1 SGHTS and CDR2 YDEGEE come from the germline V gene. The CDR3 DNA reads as TGTGCCAGCAGCCGAAGGACGCCCGATCGGGGTCAGCCCCAGCATTTT. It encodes CASSRRTPDRGQPQHF.

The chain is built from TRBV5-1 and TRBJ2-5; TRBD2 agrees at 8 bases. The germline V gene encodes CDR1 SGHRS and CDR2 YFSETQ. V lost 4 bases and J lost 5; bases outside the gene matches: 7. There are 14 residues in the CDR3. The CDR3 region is CASSPRLARETQYF. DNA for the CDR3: TGCGCCAGCAGCCCGAGACTAGCGAGGGAGACCCAGTACTTC.

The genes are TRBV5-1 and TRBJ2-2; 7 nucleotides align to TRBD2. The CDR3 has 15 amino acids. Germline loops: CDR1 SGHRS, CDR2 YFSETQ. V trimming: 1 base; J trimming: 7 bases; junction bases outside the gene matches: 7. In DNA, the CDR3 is TGCGCCAGCAGCTTGAGCGGGAAAGGTGTCGGGGAGCTGTTTTTT. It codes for CASSLSGKGVGELFF.

CDR3 DNA sequence: TGTGCCAGTAGTATTGATAGCGGGAGGGTCAATGAGCAGTTCTTC. This encodes CASSIDSGRVNEQFF. This sequence joins TRBV19 and TRBJ2-1, with 11 nucleotides matching TRBD2. The CDR3 is made up of 15 amino acids. The germline gives CDR1 LNHDA, CDR2 SQIVND (reference sequence). V gave up 3 bases and J gave up 6 bases; unmatched junction bases: 4.